This T cell receptor (beta chain) was captured by sequencing in a study of blood T cell repertoires in COVID-19. Study-level information: Specimens from acute and convalescent COVID-19 originated in the United States, Italy and Spain. Sources were T cells, B-cell-depleted T cells, or PBMCs; the material itself was cDNA or gDNA.

Original processing notes: Reference gene primer amplification in the assay estimated nucleated cell counts. The data were produced by immunoSEQ multiplex PCR, yet TCRdb's version contains in-frame clones alone and is incomplete. That table is the source of V, J and clone size, and D and trimming were worked out from the DNA. The table lists about 130,000 clones, approximately 80% of them singletons. This clone has a count of ten or more. The CDR3 has 15 residues. CDR1 and CDR2 (germline): SEHNR, FQNEAQ (reference sequence). Trimming took 5 bases from V and 0 from J; bases not matched to a gene: 4. What was sequenced was peripheral blood. This TCR was recovered from a man between 60 and 75 years old with acute or convalescent COVID-19. The rearrangement uses TRBV7-9 and TRBJ1-3; 7 nucleotides agree with TRBD1. Here the CDR3 reads CASSRDRRSGNTIYF. Here the CDR3 DNA reads TGTGCCAGCAGCCGGGACAGACGCTCTGGAAACACCATATATTTT.